This TCR beta chain was captured by sequencing in a study of TIL therapy for anti-PD-1-resistant metastatic lung cancer. The study, taken as a whole, reports: Treatment-naive, never-smoker and oncogene-addicted patients were overrepresented in this highly selected cohort.

Between the trimmed V and J ends, which lost 2 bases and 1 base, there was a span of 8 bases. The V gene's germline CDR1 is LGHNA and CDR2 YNFKEQ. The CDR3 runs 14 residues. For this clone: The antigen is unknown.

This was the immunoSEQ v3 assay. Clones were read by immunoSEQ multiplex PCR, and TCRdb kept only the in-frame ones, dropping some. The table records about 60,000 clones, roughly two thirds of them present only once. Time point here: pre-treatment sample, taken before nivolumab and TIL therapy. Adults with stage 4 NSCLC were enrolled in a phase I trial. The TCR was taken from a person between 25 and 80 years old with non-small cell lung cancer. The source material was blood, sampled at baseline. The J gene is TRBJ1-1, the V gene TRBV4-2, with a possible D match to TRBD1 (5 bases). CDR3 in DNA: TGTGCCAGCAGCCAACTTGACAGGAACACTGAAGCTTTCTTT. Encoded protein: CASSQLDRNTEAFF.